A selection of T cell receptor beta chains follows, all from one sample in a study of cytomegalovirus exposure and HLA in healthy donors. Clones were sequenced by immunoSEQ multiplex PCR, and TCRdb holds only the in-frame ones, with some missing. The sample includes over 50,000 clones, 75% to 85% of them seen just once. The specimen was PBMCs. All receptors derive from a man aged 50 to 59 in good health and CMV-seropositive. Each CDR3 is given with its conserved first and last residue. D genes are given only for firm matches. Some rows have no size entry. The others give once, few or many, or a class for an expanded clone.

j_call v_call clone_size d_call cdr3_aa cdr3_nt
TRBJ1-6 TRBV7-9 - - CASSSHSAGRSSYNSPLHF TGTGCCAGCAGCTCACATTCAGCGGGACGGAGCTCCTATAATTCACCCCTCCACTTT
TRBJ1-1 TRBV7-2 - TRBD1 CASSLRQGVGAFF TGTGCCAGCAGCTTACGGCAGGGGGTGGGTGCTTTCTTT
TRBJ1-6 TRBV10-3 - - CAISESSTGRINSPLHF TGTGCCATCAGTGAGTCATCGACAGGCAGGATAAATTCACCCCTCCACTTT
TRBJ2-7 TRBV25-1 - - CASSGSGGKSSEQYF TGTGCCAGCAGTGGGAGCGGCGGGAAATCCTCCGAGCAGTACTTC
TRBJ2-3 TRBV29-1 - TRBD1 CSAPGQGRTSTDTQYF TGCAGCGCCCCGGGACAGGGCCGAACTAGCACAGATACGCAGTATTTT
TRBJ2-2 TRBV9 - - CASSPREAAGELFF TGTGCCAGCAGCCCCCGTGAGGCAGCCGGGGAGCTGTTTTTT
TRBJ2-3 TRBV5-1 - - CASSLGLDDGTDTQYF TGCGCCAGCAGCTTGGGCCTAGATGATGGCACAGATACGCAGTATTTT
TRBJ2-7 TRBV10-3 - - CAIRGGQGPYEQYF TGTGCCATCCGGGGGGGACAGGGACCCTACGAGCAGTACTTC
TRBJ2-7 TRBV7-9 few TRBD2 CASSSGGAGAFYEQYF TGTGCCAGCAGCTCCGGGGGAGCGGGGGCTTTCTACGAGCAGTACTTC
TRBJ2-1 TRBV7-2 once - CASRQSSTRTGKFEQFF TGTGCCAGCCGACAATCCTCTACACGGACGGGGAAGTTTGAGCAGTTCTTC
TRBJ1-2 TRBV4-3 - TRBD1 CASSPTGTVGYGYTF TGCGCCAGCAGCCCTACCGGGACAGTGGGCTATGGCTACACCTTC
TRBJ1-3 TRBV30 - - CAWSVTGHSGNTIYF TGTGCCTGGAGTGTAACAGGACACTCTGGAAACACCATATATTTT
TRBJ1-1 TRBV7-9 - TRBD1 CASVTRQGGMNTEAFF TGTGCCAGCGTGACCCGACAGGGTGGGATGAACACTGAAGCTTTCTTT
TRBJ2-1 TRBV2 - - CASNPLTGEQFF TGTGCCAGCAATCCCCTCACCGGGGAGCAGTTCTTC
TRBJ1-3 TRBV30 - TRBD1 CAWGDRASSGNTIYF TGTGCCTGGGGAGACAGGGCGAGCTCTGGAAACACCATATATTTT
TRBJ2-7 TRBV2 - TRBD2 CASPRTSGHYEQYF TGTGCCAGCCCTAGGACTAGCGGCCACTACGAGCAGTACTTC
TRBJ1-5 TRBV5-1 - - CASSTGHGPQHF TGCGCCAGCAGCACAGGGCACGGGCCCCAGCATTTT
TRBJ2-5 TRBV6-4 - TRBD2 CARAGALQETQYF TGTGCCAGAGCGGGGGCCCTGCAAGAGACCCAGTACTTC
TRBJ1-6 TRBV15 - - CATRREYAGLHF TGTGCCACAAGAAGAGAGTACGCCGGCCTCCACTTT
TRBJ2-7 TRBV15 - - CATSNLQGNEQYF TGTGCCACCAGCAACCTACAGGGAAACGAGCAGTACTTC
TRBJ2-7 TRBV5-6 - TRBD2 CASSFSLAGGPSYEQYF TGTGCCAGCAGCTTCTCACTAGCGGGAGGCCCTTCCTACGAGCAGTACTTC
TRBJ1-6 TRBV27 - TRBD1 CASSFRTGGFYNSPLHF TGTGCCAGCAGTTTCCGGACAGGGGGCTTCTATAATTCACCCCTCCACTTT
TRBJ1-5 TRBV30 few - CAWSAGSPLGQHF TGTGCCTGGAGTGCCGGGTCCCCCCTGGGCCAGCATTTT
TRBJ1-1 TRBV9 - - CASSVGTGFTEAFF TGTGCCAGCAGCGTAGGAACAGGGTTTACTGAAGCTTTCTTT
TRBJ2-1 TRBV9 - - CASSEPGLPEQFF TGTGCCAGCAGCGAACCGGGACTCCCTGAGCAGTTCTTC
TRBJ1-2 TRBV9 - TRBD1 CASSARDRVFGYTF TGTGCCAGCAGCGCCCGGGACAGGGTTTTTGGCTACACCTTC
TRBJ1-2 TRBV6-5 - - CASSEADHYGYTF TGTGCCAGCAGTGAAGCGGACCACTATGGCTACACCTTC
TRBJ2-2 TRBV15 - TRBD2 CATSVAGATGELFF TGTGCCACCAGCGTAGCGGGAGCCACCGGGGAGCTGTTTTTT
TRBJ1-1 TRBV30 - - CAWSPRGGYTEAFF TGTGCCTGGAGCCCGAGGGGGGGATACACTGAAGCTTTCTTT
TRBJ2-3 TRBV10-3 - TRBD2 CAISVLAGALVNTQYF TGTGCCATCAGTGTGCTAGCGGGGGCCCTTGTGAATACGCAGTATTTT
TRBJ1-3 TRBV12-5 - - CASGLVQGLGNTIYF TGTGCTAGTGGTTTGGTACAGGGCCTTGGAAACACCATATATTTT
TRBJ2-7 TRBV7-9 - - CASSLNYEQYF TGTGCCAGCAGCCTTAACTACGAGCAGTACTTC
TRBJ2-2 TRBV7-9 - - CASSPPLENTGELFF TGTGCCAGCAGCCCCCCCCTAGAAAACACCGGGGAGCTGTTTTTT
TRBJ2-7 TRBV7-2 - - CASSRSGTRYEQYF TGTGCCAGCAGCAGGTCAGGGACACGCTACGAGCAGTACTTC
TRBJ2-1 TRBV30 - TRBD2 CAWRTSGRVGEQFF TGTGCCTGGAGGACTAGCGGGAGAGTAGGGGAGCAGTTCTTC
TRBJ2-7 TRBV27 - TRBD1 CASSRAGTDTYEQYF TGTGCCAGCAGTAGGGCCGGGACAGATACCTACGAGCAGTACTTC
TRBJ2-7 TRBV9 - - CGSSSQRPSSYEQYF TGTGGCAGCAGCTCCCAGCGGCCCAGCTCCTACGAGCAGTACTTC
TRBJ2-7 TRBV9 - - CASSELPTGFEQYF TGTGCCAGCAGTGAACTTCCAACAGGGTTCGAGCAGTACTTC
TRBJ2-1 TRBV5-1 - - CASSSRVLERNEQFF TGCGCCAGCAGCAGCCGGGTCCTAGAAAGGAATGAGCAGTTCTTC
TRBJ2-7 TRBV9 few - CASSLGDTSYEQYF TGTGCCAGCAGCTTGGGGGACACCTCCTACGAGCAGTACTTC
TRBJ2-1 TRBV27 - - CASSLSGDEQFF TGTGCCAGCAGTTTATCAGGGGATGAGCAGTTCTTC
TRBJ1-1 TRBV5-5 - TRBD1 CASSLLRAGGTEAFF TGTGCCAGCAGCTTGTTACGGGCAGGGGGTACTGAAGCTTTCTTT
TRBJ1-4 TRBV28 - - CASSSGQRITNEKLFF TGTGCCAGCAGTTCCGGACAGAGGATAACTAATGAAAAACTGTTTTTT
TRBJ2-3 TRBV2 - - CASSEAPGMKPDTQYF TGTGCCAGCAGTGAAGCCCCGGGTATGAAGCCAGATACGCAGTATTTT
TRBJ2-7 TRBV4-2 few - CASSQKGGGPRHEQYF TGTGCCAGCAGCCAAAAGGGGGGAGGGCCACGGCACGAGCAGTACTTC
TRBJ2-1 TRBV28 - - CASSLEAIDGYYNEQFF TGTGCCAGTAGTTTGGAGGCTATAGACGGGTATTACAATGAGCAGTTCTTC
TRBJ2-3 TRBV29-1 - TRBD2 CSGTSGRSTDTQYF TGCAGCGGTACTAGCGGGCGAAGCACAGATACGCAGTATTTT
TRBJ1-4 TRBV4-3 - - CASSRGLDNEKLFF TGCGCCAGCAGCCGGGGACTTGACAATGAAAAACTGTTTTTT
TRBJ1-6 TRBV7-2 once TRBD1 CASSRRGQGGSPLHF TGTGCCAGCAGCCGACGGGGACAGGGAGGTTCACCCCTCCACTTT